This TCR beta chain stems from a study of CD8+CD57+ T cells in acquired aplastic anemia. Genomic DNA served as template for TCR beta VDJ and CDR3 profiling. TCRdb reanalysed the reads using MiXCR and keeps one entry per CDR3 protein. The sample shows about 270,000 distinct CDR3 sequences, around 60% of them seen only once. In this sample, this clonotype turned up a few times. Germline CDR1 is SNHLY and CDR2 is FYNNEI. V lost 3 bases and J lost 9, with 12 bases in between. The CDR3 has 13 amino acids. The sample was sorted CD4+, CD8+, or CD8+CD57+ T cells (not recorded which) from PBMCs. The rearrangement uses TRBV2 and TRBJ2-1; D is undetermined. The TCR originated in a human donor with severe aplastic anemia or a healthy control (not recorded which). CDR3 DNA sequence: TGTGCCAGCAGTGAGTGGGCAAAGGGTGAGCAGTTCTTC. It codes for CASSEWAKGEQFF. The full variable domain, its missing parts supplied by reference TRBV2 and TRBJ2-1, is EPEVTQTPSHQVTQMGQEVILRCVPISNHLYFYWYRQILGQKVEFLVSFYNNEISEKSEIFDDQFSVERPDGSNFTLKIRSTKLEDSAMYFCASSEWAKGEQFFGPGTRLTVL.